What follows is one T cell receptor (beta chain) and its context. Its recognized antigen is unknown. One base away there is no much larger clone; base qualities are not given. These data originate in a study of T cells in localized non-small cell lung cancer (dated by TCRdb to 2018 to 2021). Some background on the complete study: T cell repertoires of 236 early-stage NSCLC patients were analyzed, with tumors being compared against uninvolved tumor-adjacent lungs. The cohort comprised approximately 240 treatment-naïve NSCLC patients with resected, localized lung tumors. The mean age of the NSCLC patients was about 62 years, with about 120 men and around 100 women.

The paper's findings and limits, for the study overall: Of the top 100 tumor clones, a median of 57 were detected in paired uninvolved adjacent lung; about 26 were also among that lung's top 100. Because the study design was exploratory, TCR variables were selected using unadjusted p-values without false-discovery rate correction. Because multi-region tumor sequencing was not performed, intratumor heterogeneity could not be ruled out. Uninvolved tumor-adjacent lung showed the highest T cell clonality, higher than tumor, which suggests more focused antigenic responses in the uninvolved tumor-adjacent lung. Higher T cell density in blood was associated with longer overall survival, whereas higher clonality in adjacent lung was associated with shorter survival.

The immunoSEQ Assay was used to sequence TCR beta CDR3 regions from DNA. Under the source paper's analysis protocol: T cell density was computed as TCR beta template counts normalized to usable DNA estimated by amplifying housekeeping genes. Richness was estimated using the preseqR package, with extrapolation to 400,000 templates for PBMC samples and to 120,000 templates for tissue samples. Clonality was defined as one minus Pielou's evenness. Differential abundance testing on productive amino-acid clonotypes, with a minimum total count of 5 and an alpha of 0.1, was used to identify tissue-enriched TCRs. The Jaccard Index and the Morisita Overlap Index were used to measure repertoire overlap between compartments. TCR beta CDR3s were clustered by GLIPH together with public tetramer-defined viral CDR3s, and at least three viral sequences plus V-gene enrichment were required for viral motifs. Not all clones reach the TCRdb copy of this immuneACCESS table, which keeps in-frame sequences only. Checked studies attribute under half of the gap to unresolved V genes and leave the rest unexplained. D and trimming come from the DNA, and the V and J calls and clone size come from that table. Here the sample has tens of thousands of clones; 84% occur a single time. The ten largest make up approximately 3% of the sample.

At diagnosis, peripheral blood, uninvolved tumor-adjacent lung and tumor were collected and stored as a combination of fresh-frozen and FFPE material. For TCR repertoire profiling, blood samples were analyzed in the form of peripheral blood mononuclear cells. Spanning cysteine to phenylalanine, the CDR3 consists of 15 amino acids. The retained sequence is limited to the CDR3, 45 bases, with the frame set at the first base. V is reduced by 7 bases and J by 1 base, leaving a spacing of 16 bases between them. From a lookup of the germline V gene (reference sequence), CDR1 and CDR2 are LNHDA and SQIVND.

The TCR originated in a man between 40 and 70 years old with stage I lung adenocarcinoma. This sequence uses TRBV19 and TRBJ1-1; no D gene call is confident. Sequencing used peripheral blood, obtained before any cancer treatment. The nucleotide sequence reads TGTGCCAGTACTAAGGTTTCGGCAGGGAACACTGAAGCTTTCTTT. It is translated as CASTKVSAGNTEAFF.